This T cell receptor beta chain was captured by sequencing in a study of blood T cells in healthy people across ages. The V end was cut by 2 bases, the J end by 8 bases, with 13 bases between. Per germline, CDR1 WNHNN and CDR2 SYGVQD (reference sequence). The CDR3 runs 14 residues. Alongside a J-beta primer mix, a sample-barcoded 5' primer served in a second PCR lasting about 7 to 11 cycles. TCRdb re-derived calls from the 5' RACE reads in MiXCR, one entry per CDR3 protein. Here the sample spans approximately 730,000 distinct CDR3 sequences, about 53% being singletons. The TCR was taken from an elderly man in good health. Material for sequencing was blood. V and J are TRBV10-1 and TRBJ2-1; maybe TRBD2 (6 bases). The CDR3 region has the DNA TGCGCCAGCAGTGAGCTCGGGAGTAGGTATGAGCAGTTCTTC. Its translation is CASSELGSRYEQFF.